The entry below gives a single T cell receptor beta chain sequence along with its context. There is no known antigen for this receptor. Qualities for individual bases were not recorded, and no much larger clone is one base off. This entry belongs to a study of blood T cell repertoires in COVID-19 (dated by TCRdb to 2020 to 2022). For the wider study: Samples covering the acute and convalescent phases of COVID-19 were provided by collaborators in the United States, Italy and Spain. The prospective study material was composed of cDNA or gDNA derived from T cells, B-cell-depleted T cells, or PBMCs. Deeply sampled blood TCRbeta repertoires from subjects exposed to, actively infected with, or recovered from COVID-19 were included in the dataset. The repertoires were released in a freely available public database meant as a resource for research on the immune response to SARS-CoV-2. The samples were drawn from the first 160 participants of the ongoing ImmuneRACE study and from roughly 1,300 subjects provided by 6 global collaborators. Nearly every sample came with metadata listing a de-identified subject ID, COVID-19 status, age in years and sex. Where available, HLA class I and class II types were obtained from metadata supplied by the sample provider rather than from assay-based typing. What the study reported, not specific to this receptor: The quantity of clinical and demographic metadata differed by source and by participant and was supplied without curation.

Participants in the prospective study were aged 18 to 89 years, lived in 20 to 30 United States geographic areas, and enrolled through a virtual design. To assign participants to cohorts, the prospective study relied on clinical history that participants themselves reported in a screening survey and a study questionnaire. For ImmuneRACE Cohort 3, a participant was defined as recovered based on two consecutive negative NP/OP PCR tests, clearance by a healthcare professional, or resolution of symptoms. In the prospective study, whole blood, serum and a nasopharyngeal or oropharyngeal swab were collected from each participant by mobile phlebotomists. Participants in the prospective study had the option to provide additional blood draws and questionnaires over an approximately 2-month period. Before DNA extraction, blood samples from the prospective study were shipped at room temperature or frozen.

The immunoSEQ Assay, a bias-controlled multiplex PCR, was used to amplify TCRbeta CDR3 regions from genomic DNA. The study's processing was this. The number of nucleated cells in each sample was estimated by amplification of reference gene primers within the assay. Sequence reads were collapsed and filtered to measure the absolute abundance of every unique TCRbeta CDR3 rearrangement. For each sample, productive Simpson clonality was calculated as the square root of Simpson's diversity index across productive rearrangements. The immuneACCESS repertoire file appears here via TCRdb, limited to in-frame rearrangements. These files lack a portion of the clones; in checked studies, under half of the deficit traces to unresolved V genes, and the cause of the others is not known. The V and J calls and clone size come from that table; D and trimming were worked out from the DNA. The sample table records 250,000 to 350,000 clones; approximately 90% of these occur just once. The biggest ten clones account for around 9.3% of the sample.

Trimming leaves V shorter by 2 bases and J shorter by 8 bases, with the junction holding 7 bases beyond the gene matches. Including the terminal cysteine and phenylalanine, the CDR3 comprises 17 residues. The retained sequence is limited to the CDR3, 51 bases, with the frame set at the first base. The germline V gene provides CDR1 LGHNA and CDR2 YNFKEQ. Recombination joined TRBV4-2 with TRBJ2-2; a stretch of 14 junction bases matches TRBD2. The TCR was taken from a woman in her late teens or twenties who had recovered from COVID-19. Sequenced: PBMCs or T cells enriched from blood (not recorded which). The CDR3 region: CASSQRLAGGFPGELFF. The DNA is as follows: TGTGCCAGCAGCCAAAGACTAGCGGGGGGGTTTCCAGGGGAGCTGTTTTTT.